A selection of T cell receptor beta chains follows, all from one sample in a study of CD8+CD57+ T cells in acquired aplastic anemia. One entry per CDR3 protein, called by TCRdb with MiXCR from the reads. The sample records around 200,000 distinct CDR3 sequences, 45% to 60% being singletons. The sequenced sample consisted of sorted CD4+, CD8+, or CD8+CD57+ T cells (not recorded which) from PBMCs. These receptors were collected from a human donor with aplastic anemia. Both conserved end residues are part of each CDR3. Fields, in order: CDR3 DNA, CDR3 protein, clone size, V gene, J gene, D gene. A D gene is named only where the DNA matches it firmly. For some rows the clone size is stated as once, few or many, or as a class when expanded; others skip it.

CDR3nt: TGTGCCAGCCGGGGGACGGGGGACGACACTGAAGCTTTCTTT
CDR3aa: CASRGTGDDTEAFF
abundance: .
v_gene: TRBV6-2/TRBV6-3
j_gene: TRBJ1-1
d_gene: .

CDR3nt: TGTGCCAGCAGTGAAGATGGCGGCGGGGAGCTGTTTTTT
CDR3aa: CASSEDGGGELFF
abundance: .
v_gene: TRBV10-3
j_gene: TRBJ2-2
d_gene: .

CDR3nt: TGTGCCACCAGCAGAGACACGGTCAACACTGAAGCTTTCTTT
CDR3aa: CATSRDTVNTEAFF
abundance: few
v_gene: TRBV15
j_gene: TRBJ1-1
d_gene: .

CDR3nt: TGTGCCAGCAGCTCTCAGGGGGCTGCGGTGAACACTGAAGCTTTCTTT
CDR3aa: CASSSQGAAVNTEAFF
abundance: .
v_gene: TRBV5-5
j_gene: TRBJ1-1
d_gene: TRBD1

CDR3nt: TGTGCCAGCAGTCCTCTAGCGCTCAACGGAAACACCGGGGAGCTGTTTTTT
CDR3aa: CASSPLALNGNTGELFF
abundance: .
v_gene: TRBV6-1
j_gene: TRBJ2-2
d_gene: .

CDR3nt: TGTGCCATCAGTGAGTCGAGGTCTAGCGGGGCAATCACAGATACGCAGTATTTT
CDR3aa: CAISESRSSGAITDTQYF
abundance: .
v_gene: TRBV10-3
j_gene: TRBJ2-3
d_gene: TRBD2

CDR3nt: TGTGCCAGCAGCTTAGTACCCCTAGCGGGAGCCGAGCAGTACTTC
CDR3aa: CASSLVPLAGAEQYF
abundance: .
v_gene: TRBV7-2
j_gene: TRBJ2-7
d_gene: TRBD2

CDR3nt: TGTGCCAGCAGTGATCTGGGGGGCCCCGAAGCTTTCTTT
CDR3aa: CASSDLGGPEAFF
abundance: .
v_gene: TRBV25-1
j_gene: TRBJ1-1
d_gene: .

CDR3nt: TGTGCCAGCAGCTTAGCGCAGCCCCAGCATTTT
CDR3aa: CASSLAQPQHF
abundance: .
v_gene: TRBV7-9
j_gene: TRBJ1-5
d_gene: .

CDR3nt: TGCAGCGTGGGACTAGCGGGGGACCGGAATACGCAGTATTTT
CDR3aa: CSVGLAGDRNTQYF
abundance: .
v_gene: TRBV29-1
j_gene: TRBJ2-3
d_gene: TRBD2

CDR3nt: TGTGCCAGCAGCCGTACAGGGAAAGTCGGCACTGAAGCTTTCTTT
CDR3aa: CASSRTGKVGTEAFF
abundance: .
v_gene: TRBV7-9
j_gene: TRBJ1-1
d_gene: .

CDR3nt: TGTGCCAGTAGTCCCAGGGGGATCTATGGCTACACCTTC
CDR3aa: CASSPRGIYGYTF
abundance: .
v_gene: TRBV19
j_gene: TRBJ1-2
d_gene: TRBD1

CDR3nt: TGTGCCACCAAGGAGGGGGTGGACGCGAACACCGGGGAGCTGTTTTTT
CDR3aa: CATKEGVDANTGELFF
abundance: .
v_gene: TRBV24-1
j_gene: TRBJ2-2
d_gene: .

CDR3nt: TGCGCCAGCAGCTCAGCAGGGGGTGGCTACGAGCAGTACTTC
CDR3aa: CASSSAGGGYEQYF
abundance: many
v_gene: TRBV5-1
j_gene: TRBJ2-7
d_gene: TRBD1

CDR3nt: TGCAGTGCTAAAGTGGGGGACACTGAAGCTTTCTTT
CDR3aa: CSAKVGDTEAFF
abundance: many
v_gene: TRBV20-1
j_gene: TRBJ1-1
d_gene: .

CDR3nt: TGTGCCAGCAGCCGAAAGATGTTGAACACTGAAGCTTTCTTT
CDR3aa: CASSRKMLNTEAFF
abundance: many
v_gene: TRBV6-1
j_gene: TRBJ1-1
d_gene: .

CDR3nt: TGTGCCAGCATTCAGCAGGGGGACTATGGCTACACCTTC
CDR3aa: CASIQQGDYGYTF
abundance: .
v_gene: TRBV2
j_gene: TRBJ1-2
d_gene: TRBD1

CDR3nt: TGTGCCAGCAGTTATCGAGGGGGGAGCTATGGCTACACCTTC
CDR3aa: CASSYRGGSYGYTF
abundance: .
v_gene: TRBV6-5
j_gene: TRBJ1-2
d_gene: .

CDR3nt: TGCAGCGTTGGGTCCCTAGAGACCCAGTACTTC
CDR3aa: CSVGSLETQYF
abundance: .
v_gene: TRBV29-1
j_gene: TRBJ2-5
d_gene: .

CDR3nt: TGCAGTGCTGGACAAAACACTGAAGCTTTCTTT
CDR3aa: CSAGQNTEAFF
abundance: many
v_gene: TRBV20-1
j_gene: TRBJ1-1
d_gene: .

CDR3nt: TGTGCCAGCAGCCGAATAGCGGACCAAGTTACCCAGTACTTC
CDR3aa: CASSRIADQVTQYF
abundance: .
v_gene: TRBV2
j_gene: TRBJ2-5
d_gene: .

CDR3nt: TGCGCCAGCAGCTACAACATCTACGAGCAGTACTTC
CDR3aa: CASSYNIYEQYF
abundance: .
v_gene: TRBV5-1
j_gene: TRBJ2-7
d_gene: .

CDR3nt: TGCGCCAGCAGCCGGGACAGGGGACTTATCGGCTACACCTTC
CDR3aa: CASSRDRGLIGYTF
abundance: .
v_gene: TRBV5-1
j_gene: TRBJ1-2
d_gene: TRBD1

CDR3nt: TGTGCCAGCAGTGGGAGGGAGGGATCCACTGAAGCTTTCTTT
CDR3aa: CASSGREGSTEAFF
abundance: many
v_gene: TRBV6-1
j_gene: TRBJ1-1
d_gene: .

CDR3nt: TGTGCCACCAGTGACGGGAGTCCAGATACGCAGTACTTC
CDR3aa: CATSDGSPDTQYF
abundance: once
v_gene: TRBV24-1
j_gene: TRBJ2-5
d_gene: .

CDR3nt: TGTGCCAGCAGCGCGCGGGTCCAAGAGACCCAGTACTTC
CDR3aa: CASSARVQETQYF
abundance: .
v_gene: TRBV7-3
j_gene: TRBJ2-5
d_gene: .

CDR3nt: TGTGCCATCAGTCGAGACGGAGATACGCAGTATTTT
CDR3aa: CAISRDGDTQYF
abundance: .
v_gene: TRBV10-3
j_gene: TRBJ2-3
d_gene: .

CDR3nt: TGCAGTGCCAACCCCACAGGTCAAGGGATTCAGTACTTC
CDR3aa: CSANPTGQGIQYF
abundance: .
v_gene: TRBV20-1
j_gene: TRBJ2-4
d_gene: .

CDR3nt: TGTGCCAGCAGAGCGAATAGCGGGGTAAAAGAGACCCAGTACTTC
CDR3aa: CASRANSGVKETQYF
abundance: .
v_gene: TRBV12-3/TRBV12-4
j_gene: TRBJ2-5
d_gene: TRBD2

CDR3nt: TGTGCCAGCAGTTACGTGACAGGGGGTTACAATGAGCAGTTCTTC
CDR3aa: CASSYVTGGYNEQFF
abundance: many
v_gene: TRBV6-5
j_gene: TRBJ2-1
d_gene: TRBD1

CDR3nt: TGTGCCAGCAGTCCACAGTGGGGCGGAACCTACGAGCAGTACTTC
CDR3aa: CASSPQWGGTYEQYF
abundance: .
v_gene: TRBV7-2
j_gene: TRBJ2-7
d_gene: .

CDR3nt: TGTGCCAGCACTTCCGGGGGGAATTCACCCCTCCACTTT
CDR3aa: CASTSGGNSPLHF
abundance: few
v_gene: TRBV2
j_gene: TRBJ1-6
d_gene: .

CDR3nt: TGTGCCAGCAGTGAAGAGAGGGGACCGACCTACGAGCAGTACTTC
CDR3aa: CASSEERGPTYEQYF
abundance: .
v_gene: TRBV2
j_gene: TRBJ2-7
d_gene: .

CDR3nt: TGTGCCAGCAGCTTAGAGCCAGCGGGAGGTGAGCAGTTCTTC
CDR3aa: CASSLEPAGGEQFF
abundance: .
v_gene: TRBV11-2
j_gene: TRBJ2-1
d_gene: TRBD2

CDR3nt: TGCGCCAGCAGTGAGCAACAGTATTCACCCCTCCACTTT
CDR3aa: CASSEQQYSPLHF
abundance: once
v_gene: TRBV10-1
j_gene: TRBJ1-6
d_gene: .

CDR3nt: TGTGCCAGTTTTACACCCGCGAACACCGGGGAGCTGTTTTTT
CDR3aa: CASFTPANTGELFF
abundance: .
v_gene: TRBV5-4
j_gene: TRBJ2-2
d_gene: .

CDR3nt: TGTGCCAGCAGTTGGGCAAGAAAGAACACTGAAGCTTTCTTT
CDR3aa: CASSWARKNTEAFF
abundance: few
v_gene: TRBV12-3/TRBV12-4
j_gene: TRBJ1-1
d_gene: .

CDR3nt: TGTGCCACCAGTGATTTAGTAGGGGCAGAAGAGACCCAGTACTTC
CDR3aa: CATSDLVGAEETQYF
abundance: .
v_gene: TRBV24-1
j_gene: TRBJ2-5
d_gene: .

CDR3nt: TGTGCCAGCAGCTCGGGAGGGGGTGAGCAGTACTTC
CDR3aa: CASSSGGGEQYF
abundance: .
v_gene: TRBV7-8
j_gene: TRBJ2-7
d_gene: TRBD2

CDR3nt: TGCGCCAGCAGCCAAGGCCTGGCTAATGAAAAACTGTTTTTT
CDR3aa: CASSQGLANEKLFF
abundance: .
v_gene: TRBV4-1
j_gene: TRBJ1-4
d_gene: .

CDR3nt: TGCGCCAGCGGCGGACAGGGGGGTAATGAGCAGTTCTTC
CDR3aa: CASGGQGGNEQFF
abundance: many
v_gene: TRBV5-1
j_gene: TRBJ2-1
d_gene: TRBD1

CDR3nt: TGTGCCAGCACCTTAGGGGGGAGCACTGAAGCTTTCTTT
CDR3aa: CASTLGGSTEAFF
abundance: .
v_gene: TRBV10-3
j_gene: TRBJ1-1
d_gene: .